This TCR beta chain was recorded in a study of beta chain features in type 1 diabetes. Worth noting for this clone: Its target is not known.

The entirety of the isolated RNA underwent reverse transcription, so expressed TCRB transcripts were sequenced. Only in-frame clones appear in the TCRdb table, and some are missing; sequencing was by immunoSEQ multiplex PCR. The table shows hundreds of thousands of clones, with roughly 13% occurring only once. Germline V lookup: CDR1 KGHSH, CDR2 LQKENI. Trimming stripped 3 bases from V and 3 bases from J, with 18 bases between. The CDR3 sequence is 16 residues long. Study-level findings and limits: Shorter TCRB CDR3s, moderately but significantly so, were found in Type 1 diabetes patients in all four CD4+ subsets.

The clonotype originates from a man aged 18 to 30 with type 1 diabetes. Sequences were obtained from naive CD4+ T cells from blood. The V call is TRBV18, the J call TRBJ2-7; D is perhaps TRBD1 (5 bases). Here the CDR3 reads CASSPPVPRTFYEQYF. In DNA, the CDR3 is TGTGCCAGCTCACCTCCCGTCCCGAGGACATTCTACGAGCAGTACTTC.